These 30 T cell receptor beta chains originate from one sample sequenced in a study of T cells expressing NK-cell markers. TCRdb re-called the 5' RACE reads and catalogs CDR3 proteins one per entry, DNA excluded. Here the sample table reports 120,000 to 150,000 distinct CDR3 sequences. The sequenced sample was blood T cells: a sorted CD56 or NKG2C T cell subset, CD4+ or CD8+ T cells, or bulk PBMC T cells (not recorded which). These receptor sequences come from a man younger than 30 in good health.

The chain's CDR3 is CASRAGSGNEQFF. V usage is TRBV12-3 or TRBV12-4 and J usage is TRBJ2-1; without DNA, the TCRdb call of TRBD1 cannot be checked. The CDR3 is 13 amino acids.

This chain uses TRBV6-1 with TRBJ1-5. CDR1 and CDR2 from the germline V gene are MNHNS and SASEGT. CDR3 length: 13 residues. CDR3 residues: CASTPGGNQPQHF.

CDR3 loop: CASHPAGNGNSPLHF. This chain links TRBV25-1 with TRBJ1-6; TCRdb's D call, TRBD1, is unchecked because there is no DNA. This CDR3 comprises 15 residues. Germline V CDR1 and CDR2: MGHDK, SYGVNS.

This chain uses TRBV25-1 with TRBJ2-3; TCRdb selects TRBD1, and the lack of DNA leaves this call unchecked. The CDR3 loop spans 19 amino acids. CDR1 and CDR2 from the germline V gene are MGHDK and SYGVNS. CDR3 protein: CASSGPAPLDSFYTDTQYF.

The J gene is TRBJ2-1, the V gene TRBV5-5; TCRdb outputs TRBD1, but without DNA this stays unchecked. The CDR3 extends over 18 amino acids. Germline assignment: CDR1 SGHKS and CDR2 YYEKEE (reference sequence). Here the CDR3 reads CASSAGPGTGIRDNEQFF.

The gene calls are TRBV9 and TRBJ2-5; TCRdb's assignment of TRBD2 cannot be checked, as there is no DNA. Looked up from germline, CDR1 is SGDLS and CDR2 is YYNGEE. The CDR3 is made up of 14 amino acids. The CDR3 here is CASSVFAGEETQYF.

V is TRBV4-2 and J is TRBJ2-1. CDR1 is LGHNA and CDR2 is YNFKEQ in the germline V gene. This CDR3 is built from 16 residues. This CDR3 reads CASSQDSDFSYNEQFF.

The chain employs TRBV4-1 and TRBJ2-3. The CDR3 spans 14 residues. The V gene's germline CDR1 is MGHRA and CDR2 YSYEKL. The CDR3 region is CASSQAGSTDTQYF.

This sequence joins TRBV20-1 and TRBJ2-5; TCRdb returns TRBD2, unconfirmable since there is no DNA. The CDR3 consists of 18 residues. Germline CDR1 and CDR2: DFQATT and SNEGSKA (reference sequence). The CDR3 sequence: CSARDPLTSGLSQETQYF.

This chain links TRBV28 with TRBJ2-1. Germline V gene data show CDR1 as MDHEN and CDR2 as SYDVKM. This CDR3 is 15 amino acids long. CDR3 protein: CASSRLGTTYNEQFF. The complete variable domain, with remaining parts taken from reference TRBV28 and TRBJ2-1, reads DVKVTQSSRYLVKRTGEKVFLECVQDMDHENMFWYRQDPGLGLRLIYFSYDVKMKEKGDIPEGYSVSREKKERFSLILESASTNQTSMYLCASSRLGTTYNEQFFGPGTRLTVL.

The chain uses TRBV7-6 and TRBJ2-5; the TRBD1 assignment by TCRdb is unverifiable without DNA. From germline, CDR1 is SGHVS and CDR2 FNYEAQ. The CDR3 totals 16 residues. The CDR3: CASSVRGTDIQETQYF.

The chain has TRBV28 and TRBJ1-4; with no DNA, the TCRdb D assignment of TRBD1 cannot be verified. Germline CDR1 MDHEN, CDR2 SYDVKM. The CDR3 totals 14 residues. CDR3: CASSNRIHNEKLFF.

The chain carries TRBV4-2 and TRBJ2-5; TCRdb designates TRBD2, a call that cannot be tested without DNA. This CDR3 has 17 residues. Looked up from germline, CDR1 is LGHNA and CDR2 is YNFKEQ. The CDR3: CASSETGTSGAKETQYF.

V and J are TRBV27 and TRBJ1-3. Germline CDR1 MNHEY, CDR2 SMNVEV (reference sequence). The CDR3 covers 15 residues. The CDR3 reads CASSLTRTSGNTIYF.

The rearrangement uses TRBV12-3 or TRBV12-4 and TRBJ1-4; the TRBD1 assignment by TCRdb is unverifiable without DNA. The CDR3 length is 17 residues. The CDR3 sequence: CASRVTGYKTTNEKLFF.

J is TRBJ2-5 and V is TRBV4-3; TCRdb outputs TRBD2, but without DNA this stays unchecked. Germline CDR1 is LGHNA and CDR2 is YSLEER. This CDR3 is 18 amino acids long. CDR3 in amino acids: CASSQDRSGTVLTETQYF.

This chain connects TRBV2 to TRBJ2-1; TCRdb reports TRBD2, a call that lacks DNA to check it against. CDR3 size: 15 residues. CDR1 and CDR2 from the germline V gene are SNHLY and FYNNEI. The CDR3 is CASSVPAGGYNEQFF.

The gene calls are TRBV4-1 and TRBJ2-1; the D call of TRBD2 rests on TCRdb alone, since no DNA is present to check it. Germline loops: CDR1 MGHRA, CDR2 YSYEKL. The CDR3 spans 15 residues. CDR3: CASSQDAYRGNEQFF.

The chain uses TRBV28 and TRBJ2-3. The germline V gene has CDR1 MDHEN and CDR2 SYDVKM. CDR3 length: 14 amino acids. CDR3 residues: CASSLGISTDTQYF.

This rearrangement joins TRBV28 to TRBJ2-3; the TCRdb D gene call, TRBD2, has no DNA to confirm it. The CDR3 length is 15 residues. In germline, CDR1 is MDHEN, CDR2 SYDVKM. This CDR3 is CASRQTSGTTDTQYF.

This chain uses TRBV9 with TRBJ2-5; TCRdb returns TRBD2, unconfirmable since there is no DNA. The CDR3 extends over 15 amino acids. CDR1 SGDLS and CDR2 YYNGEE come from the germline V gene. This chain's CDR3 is CASSSLAAFQETQYF.

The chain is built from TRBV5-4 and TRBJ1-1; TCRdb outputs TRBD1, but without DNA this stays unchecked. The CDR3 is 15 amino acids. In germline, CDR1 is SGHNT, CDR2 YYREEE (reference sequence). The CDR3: CASSPGGFENTEAFF. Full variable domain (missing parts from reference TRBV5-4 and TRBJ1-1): ETGVTQSPTHLIKTRGQQVTLRCSSQSGHNTVSWYQQALGQGPQFIFQYYREEENGRGNFPPRFSGLQFPNYSSELNVNALELDDSALYLCASSPGGFENTEAFFGQGTRLTVV.

The CDR3 reads CASSSRRETTGELFF. The gene calls are TRBV7-9 and TRBJ2-2; without DNA, the TCRdb call of TRBD1 cannot be checked. The CDR3 loop spans 15 amino acids. Germline CDR1 SEHNR, CDR2 FQNEAQ (reference sequence).

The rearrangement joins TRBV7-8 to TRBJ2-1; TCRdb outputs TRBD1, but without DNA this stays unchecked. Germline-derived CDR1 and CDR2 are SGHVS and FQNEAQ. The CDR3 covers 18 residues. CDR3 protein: CASSLVSQTAHSYNEQFF.

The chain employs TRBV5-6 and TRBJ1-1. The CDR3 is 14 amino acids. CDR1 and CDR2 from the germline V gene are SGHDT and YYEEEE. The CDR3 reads CASSSIGWNTEAFF.

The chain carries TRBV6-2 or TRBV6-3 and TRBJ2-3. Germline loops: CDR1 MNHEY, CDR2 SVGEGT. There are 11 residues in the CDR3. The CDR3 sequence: CASRLGYTQYF.

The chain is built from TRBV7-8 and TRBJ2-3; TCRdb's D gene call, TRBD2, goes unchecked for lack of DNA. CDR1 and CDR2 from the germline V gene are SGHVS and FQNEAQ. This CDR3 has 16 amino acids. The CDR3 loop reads CASSPRGRGAADTQYF.

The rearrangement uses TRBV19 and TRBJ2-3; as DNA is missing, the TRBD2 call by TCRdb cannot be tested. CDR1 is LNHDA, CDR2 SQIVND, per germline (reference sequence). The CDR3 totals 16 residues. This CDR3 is CASSPGLAGITDTQYF.

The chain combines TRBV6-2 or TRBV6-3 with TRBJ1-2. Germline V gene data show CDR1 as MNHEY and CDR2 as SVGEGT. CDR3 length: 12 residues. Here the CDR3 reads CASSYSKGGYTF.

The chain's CDR3 is CASSQERNKTAPAFEQYF. This chain joins TRBV3-1 and TRBJ2-3. The germline CDR1 and CDR2 sequences are LGHDT and YNNKEL (reference sequence). This CDR3 comprises 18 residues.